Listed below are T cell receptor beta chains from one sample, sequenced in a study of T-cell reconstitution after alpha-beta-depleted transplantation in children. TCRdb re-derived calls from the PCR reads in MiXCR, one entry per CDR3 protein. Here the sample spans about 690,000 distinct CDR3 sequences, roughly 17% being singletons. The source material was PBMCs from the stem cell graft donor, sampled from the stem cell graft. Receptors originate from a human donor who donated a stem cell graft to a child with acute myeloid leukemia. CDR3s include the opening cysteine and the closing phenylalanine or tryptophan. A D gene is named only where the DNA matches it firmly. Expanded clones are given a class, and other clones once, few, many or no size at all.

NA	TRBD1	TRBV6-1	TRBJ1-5	TGTGCCAGCAGCGAGTACCGGGACAGGGGGAATCAGCCCCAGCATTTT	CASSEYRDRGNQPQHF
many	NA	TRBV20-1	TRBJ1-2	TGCAGTGCTAGAGTTGAGAGGGGAAGGGGCGAAGGACTAATCAACTATGGCTACACCTTC	CSARVERGRGEGLINYGYTF
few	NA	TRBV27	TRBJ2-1	TGTGCCAGCAGTCCCCCCCGGGCGGGCCTATACAATGAGCAGTTCTTC	CASSPPRAGLYNEQFF
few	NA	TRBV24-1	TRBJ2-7	TGTGCCACCAGTGACACGGGACTCTACGAGCAGTACTTC	CATSDTGLYEQYF
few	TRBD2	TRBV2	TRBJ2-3	TGTGCCAGCAGTCCGCTAGCGGCCAGCACAGATACGCAGTATTTT	CASSPLAASTDTQYF
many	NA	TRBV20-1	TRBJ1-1	TGCAGTGCTAGAGGGGAGGGTACGAACACTGAAGCTTTCTTT	CSARGEGTNTEAFF
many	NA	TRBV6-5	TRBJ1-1	TGTGCCAGCGAGAGGTTTGGTGGCACTGAAGCTTTCTTT	CASERFGGTEAFF
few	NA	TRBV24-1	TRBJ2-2	TGTGCCACCAGTCAAGCCGGGGAGCTGTTTTTT	CATSQAGELFF
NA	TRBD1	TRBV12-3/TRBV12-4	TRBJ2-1	TGTGCCAGCAGTTTGCAGGACAGGGCCTACAATGAGCAGTTCTTC	CASSLQDRAYNEQFF
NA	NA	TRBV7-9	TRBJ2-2	TGTGCCAGCAGCTCGCAGTATCCCACCGGGGAGCTGTTTTTT	CASSSQYPTGELFF
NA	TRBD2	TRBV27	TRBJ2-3	TGTGCCAGCAGTTCTGAGTGGTCCGCGGGGGGGCCGGGTACGCAGTATTTT	CASSSEWSAGGPGTQYF
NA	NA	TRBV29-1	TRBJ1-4	TGCAGCGTTGAATTTATTCGGGGTGAAAAACTGTTTTTT	CSVEFIRGEKLFF
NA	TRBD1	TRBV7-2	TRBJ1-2	TGTGCCAGCAGCGAGACAGGGGGCTGGGGCTACACCTTC	CASSETGGWGYTF
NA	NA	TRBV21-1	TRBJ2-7	TGTGCCAGCAGCAAAGTGGGACACGAATACGAGCAGTACTTC	CASSKVGHEYEQYF
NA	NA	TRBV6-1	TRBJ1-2	TGTGCCAGCACCCCGGGACTCCTCTATGGCTACACCTTC	CASTPGLLYGYTF
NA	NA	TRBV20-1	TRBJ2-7	TGCAGCGCTCCTCAAAGCTCCTACGAGCAGTACTTC	CSAPQSSYEQYF
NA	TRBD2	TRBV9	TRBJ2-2	TGTGCCAGCAGCGTAGGACGCGGGGGATTGCCACCCGGGGAGCTGTTTTTT	CASSVGRGGLPPGELFF
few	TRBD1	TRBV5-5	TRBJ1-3	TGTGCCAGCAGCTTGGCATTTAGGACAGGCTCTGGAAACACCATATATTTT	CASSLAFRTGSGNTIYF
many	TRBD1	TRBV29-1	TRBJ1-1	TGCAGCGTTGAATCACGGTTGGGGACAGGTCCTCAGGCTGAAGCTTTCTTT	CSVESRLGTGPQAEAFF
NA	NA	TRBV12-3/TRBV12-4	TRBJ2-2	TGTGCCAGCACCTCAGTAGAAACCGGGGAGCTGTTTTTT	CASTSVETGELFF
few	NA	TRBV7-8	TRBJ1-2	TGTGCCAGCAGCCAAAATCCGGGCCATTCCTATGGCTACACCTTC	CASSQNPGHSYGYTF
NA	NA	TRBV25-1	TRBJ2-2	TGTGCCAGCAGTGAGGTCGGGGTTTACGGGGAGCTGTTTTTT	CASSEVGVYGELFF
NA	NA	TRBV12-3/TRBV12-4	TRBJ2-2	TGTGCCAGCATCTACGGGGCATACACCGGGGAGCTGTTTTTT	CASIYGAYTGELFF
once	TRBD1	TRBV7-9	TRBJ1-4	TGTGCCAGCAGCCACGGACAGGGGACTAATGAAAAACTGTTTTTT	CASSHGQGTNEKLFF
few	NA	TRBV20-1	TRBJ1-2	TGCAGTGCGAGAGCGGGGGTTGGCTACACCTTC	CSARAGVGYTF
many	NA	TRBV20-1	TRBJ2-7	TGCAGTGCTGGTGATCACGAGCAGTACTTC	CSAGDHEQYF
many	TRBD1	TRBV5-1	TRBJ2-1	TGCGCCAGCGGGACAGGGGGCGAATTATCCTCGCCGTTCTTC	CASGTGGELSSPFF
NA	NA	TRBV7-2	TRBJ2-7	TGTGCCAGCAGCACGGGGCCAGAGCAGTACTTC	CASSTGPEQYF
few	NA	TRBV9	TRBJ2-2	TGTGCCAGCAGCGTAGCTTTTGCAGGGCCATTGAACACCGGGGAGCTGTTTTTT	CASSVAFAGPLNTGELFF
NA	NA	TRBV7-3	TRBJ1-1	TGTGCCAGCAGCTTAACAGGGACTAGGGGCACTGAAGCTTTCTTT	CASSLTGTRGTEAFF
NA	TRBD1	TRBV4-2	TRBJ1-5	TGTGCCAGCAGCCAAGGGCAGGGGGCTTGGCCCCAGCATTTT	CASSQGQGAWPQHF
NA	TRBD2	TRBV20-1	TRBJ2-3	TGCAGTGCCCTATCGGTGCGGGGGTTAACAGATACGCAGTATTTT	CSALSVRGLTDTQYF
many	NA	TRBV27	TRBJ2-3	TGTGCCAGCAGTTCCACCTTAGGCATTCGCACAGATACGCAGTATTTT	CASSSTLGIRTDTQYF
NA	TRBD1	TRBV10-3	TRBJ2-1	TGTGCCATCAGTGGGGGACAGAGTTCAGTAGCCAATGAGCAGTTCTTC	CAISGGQSSVANEQFF
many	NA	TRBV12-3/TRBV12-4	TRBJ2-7	TGTGCCAGCAGCCCAGCTACCTCCTACGAGCAGTACTTC	CASSPATSYEQYF
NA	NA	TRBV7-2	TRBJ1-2	TGTGCCAGCAGCTTTCGCAGGGAGGGCGATGGCTACACCTTC	CASSFRREGDGYTF
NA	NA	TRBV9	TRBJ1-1	TGTGCCAGCAGCGTGATAACAGGGACTGAAGCTTTCTTT	CASSVITGTEAFF
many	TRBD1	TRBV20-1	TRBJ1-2	TGCAGTGCACCAGACAGGGGCGTCTATGGCTACACCTTC	CSAPDRGVYGYTF
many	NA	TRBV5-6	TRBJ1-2	TGTGCCAGCAGCTTCCCCGACAGGCCGGGGGTAAATGGCTACACCTTC	CASSFPDRPGVNGYTF
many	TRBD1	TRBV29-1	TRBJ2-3	TGCAGCGTTGAAGTCCCAGAAGGGGGCTTCACAGATACGCAGTATTTT	CSVEVPEGGFTDTQYF
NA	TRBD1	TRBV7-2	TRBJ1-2	TGTGCCAGCAGCCCACGACAGGGCCTCCACTCTGGCTACACCTTC	CASSPRQGLHSGYTF
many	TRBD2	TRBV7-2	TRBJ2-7	TGTGCCAGCAGCTCACAGCGGGGCGTTTACGAGCAGTACTTC	CASSSQRGVYEQYF
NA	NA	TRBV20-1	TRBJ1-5	TGCAGTGCTACGGCGGTCGCCAATCAGCCCCAGCATTTT	CSATAVANQPQHF
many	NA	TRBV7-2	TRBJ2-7	TGTGCCAGCAGCTTGGAGCCTGGGACGCGCTCCTACGAGCAGTACTTC	CASSLEPGTRSYEQYF
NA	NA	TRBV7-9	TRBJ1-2	TGTGCCAGCAGCCCATTAGCGGGCAGGGAAGACTATGGCTACACCTTC	CASSPLAGREDYGYTF
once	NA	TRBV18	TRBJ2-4	TGTGCCAGCTCACCAGCAAAGGGAATTCAGTACTTC	CASSPAKGIQYF
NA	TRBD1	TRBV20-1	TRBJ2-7	TGCTGTGCTAGAGATCTCTTCCGGGACAGACTCTACGAGCAGTACTTC	CCARDLFRDRLYEQYF
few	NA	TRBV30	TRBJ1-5	TGTGCCTGGAGTATGCAGGCCAATCAGCCCCAGCATTTT	CAWSMQANQPQHF
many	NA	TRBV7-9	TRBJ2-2	TGTGCCAGCAGCTTGGACACCGGGGAGCTGTTTTTT	CASSLDTGELFF
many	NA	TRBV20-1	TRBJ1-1	TGCAGTGCTCTCGTCGGCGGGATGAACACTGAAGCTTTCTTT	CSALVGGMNTEAFF
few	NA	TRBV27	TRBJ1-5	TGTGCCAGCAGTTTTGAGGGAAGGTCCAATCAGCCCCAGCATTTT	CASSFEGRSNQPQHF
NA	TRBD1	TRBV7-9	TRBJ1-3	TGTGCCAGCAGCTTGGGACAGGGTCGCTCGGATGGAAACACCATATATTTT	CASSLGQGRSDGNTIYF
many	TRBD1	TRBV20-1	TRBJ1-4	TGCAGTGCTGGGACAGCAACTAATGAAAAACTGTTTTTT	CSAGTATNEKLFF
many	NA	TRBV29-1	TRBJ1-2	TGCAGCGGCGGGACGGAGGGCTTTGGCTACACCTTC	CSGGTEGFGYTF
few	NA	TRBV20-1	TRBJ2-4	TGCAGTGCTAGAGATTTCGGGGGGCCCAAAAACATTCAGTACTTC	CSARDFGGPKNIQYF